A single sample is the source of the 9 T cell receptor beta chains below, sequenced in a study of glioma-infiltrating T cells after dendritic cell vaccination. Repertoires were generated with immunoSEQ multiplex PCR, while TCRdb's copy carries only in-frame clones and drops some. The sample shows approximately 82,000 clones, roughly 90% of them seen only once. The sample here was blood, taken before dendritic cell vaccination. These receptor sequences come from a human donor with glioblastoma.

The chain links TRBV5-1 to TRBJ2-7, with 9 bases matching TRBD1. The V and J ends lost 7 bases and 1 base, in that order; junction bases with no gene match: 12. This CDR3 has 16 residues. Germline V CDR1 and CDR2: SGHRS, YFSETQ. CDR3 in amino acids: CASSPGLGQGSYEQYF. Written as DNA, the CDR3 is TGCGCCAGCTCCCCGGGACTGGGACAGGGATCCTACGAGCAGTACTTC. The full variable domain, with the rest looked up from reference TRBV5-1 and TRBJ2-7, is KAGVTQTPRYLIKTRGQQVTLSCSPISGHRSVSWYQQTPGQGLQFLFEYFSETQRNKGNFPGRFSGRQFSNSRSEMNVSTLELGDSALYLCASSPGLGQGSYEQYFGPGTRLTVT.

The V gene is TRBV29-1, the J gene TRBJ2-5, with 7 bases fitting TRBD1. CDR3 length: 12 amino acids. Germline CDR1 SQVTM, CDR2 ANQGSEA. Germline trimming cut 7 bases from V and 5 bases from J; bases unmatched to any gene: 7. CDR3 amino acids: CSAQTGMETQYF. The CDR3 DNA follows: TGCAGCGCACAGACAGGGATGGAGACCCAGTACTTC.

The V and J genes are TRBV6-4 and TRBJ1-1; weak D call: TRBD1 (5 bases). V dropped 1 base and J dropped 1 base, with 7 bases sitting between them. Germline V gene data show CDR1 as MRHNA and CDR2 as SNTAGT. The CDR3 has 14 residues. The CDR3 here is CASSDWGENTEAFF. The CDR3 coding sequence is TGTGCCAGCAGTGACTGGGGGGAGAACACTGAAGCTTTCTTT.

CDR3 nucleotide sequence: TGTGCCTGGAGTGTTCTTGACAGGCGCGAGCACAATGAGCAGTTCTTC. Its translation: CAWSVLDRREHNEQFF. This sequence joins TRBV30 and TRBJ2-1, with D possibly matching TRBD1 (6 bases). The CDR3 consists of 16 residues. CDR1 and CDR2 from the germline V gene are GTSNPN and SVGIG (reference sequence). With 0 bases removed from V and 5 bases from J, the gap between germline ends came to 17 bases. The full variable domain, with the rest looked up from reference TRBV30 and TRBJ2-1, is SQTIHQWPATLVQPVGSPLSLECTVEGTSNPNLYWYRQAAGRGLQLLFYSVGIGQISSEVPQNLSASRPQDRQFILSSKKLLLSDSGFYLCAWSVLDRREHNEQFFGPGTRLTVL.

The chain employs TRBV4-1 and TRBJ2-5; D gene uncertain. Germline CDR1 reads MGHRA; CDR2 reads YSYEKL. The CDR3 is 13 residues long. Trimming stripped 1 base from V and 5 bases from J, with 8 bases between. The DNA for the CDR3 is TGCGCCAGCAGCCAAGGGCCCCTTGAGACCCAGTACTTC. It specifies CASSQGPLETQYF.

The chain employs TRBV5-1 and TRBJ2-5; 7 bases align to TRBD2. With V trimmed by 0 bases and J by 3 bases, 8 bases remained unmatched. The CDR3 is 16 amino acids. Germline V gene sequence: CDR1 SGHRS, CDR2 YFSETQ. CDR3 protein: CASSLASGGGKETQYF. The CDR3 DNA reads TGCGCCAGCAGCTTGGCTAGCGGAGGAGGGAAAGAGACCCAGTACTTC.

The chain is built from TRBV5-1 and TRBJ2-5; the D gene is possibly TRBD1 (6 bases). Gene TRBJ2-7 matches the end of the DNA better, so the J call may be wrong. The CDR3 length is 15 residues. Germline CDR1 is SGHRS and CDR2 is YFSETQ. This CDR3 is CASSSSGTKPYEQYF. CDR3 nucleotides: TGCGCCAGCAGCTCATCCGGGACAAAACCCTACGAGCAGTACTTC.

This rearrangement joins TRBV30 to TRBJ2-5, with TRBD1 identical over 8 bases. The tail of the sequence fits TRBJ2-7 better, so the J call may be wrong. The CDR3 runs to 14 residues. CDR1 is GTSNPN, CDR2 SVGIG, per germline (reference sequence). CDR3 in amino acids: CACYWTGKAYEQYF. CDR3 bases: TGTGCCTGCTATTGGACAGGGAAGGCCTACGAGCAGTACTTC.

The V call is TRBV7-7, the J call TRBJ2-1; D is possibly TRBD2 (6 bases). Germline V lookup: CDR1 SSHAT, CDR2 FNYEAQ (reference sequence). Trimming shortened V by 11 bases and J by 7 bases, and 18 bases separated the two germline ends. The CDR3 is made up of 13 amino acids. The CDR3 DNA reads TGTGCCGTCGGAAATGAGACTAGGAATGAGCAGTTCTTC. As protein: CAVGNETRNEQFF.